One sample yielded the 30 T cell receptor beta chains listed below, sequenced in a study of OX40 agonist ivuxolimab in advanced cancers. Data came from immunoSEQ multiplex PCR; TCRdb stores just in-frame clones and leaves some out. The repertoire holds tens of thousands of clones, around 87% seen once, with 14% in the top ten. The starting material was CD4+ or CD8+ T cells sorted from blood, obtained in a trial of the OX40 agonist ivuxolimab. These receptors came from an adult with an advanced solid tumor such as melanoma, head and neck, liver or kidney cancer.

V is TRBV2 and J is TRBJ2-3; TRBD2 is a possible D gene (7 bases). V was pared by 5 bases and J by 3 bases, with 15 bases between. This CDR3 is 15 amino acids long. Germline CDR1 and CDR2: SNHLY and FYNNEI. CDR3 protein: CASSIGLGGTDTQYF. CDR3 nucleotide sequence: TGTGCCAGCAGTATCGGACTAGGGGGAACAGATACGCAGTATTTT.

The V gene is TRBV5-6, the J gene TRBJ2-2; the match to TRBD1 covers 8 bases. In germline, CDR1 is SGHDT, CDR2 YYEEEE. After removal of 0 bases from V and 0 bases from J, the junction contained 10 bases not matched to a gene. This CDR3 is built from 19 residues. The CDR3 coding sequence is TGTGCCAGCAGCTTGGTCCAGGGGGCCAGCTTGGCGAACACCGGGGAGCTGTTTTTT. Protein product: CASSLVQGASLANTGELFF.

The rearrangement links TRBV29-1 to TRBJ1-3; 9 nucleotides align to TRBD1. Germline V gene lookup returns CDR1 SQVTM and CDR2 ANQGSEA. The CDR3 totals 14 residues. V trimming: 8 bases; J trimming: 0 bases; junction bases outside the gene matches: 5. This chain's CDR3 is CSIGQGNSGNTIYF. The CDR3 nucleotides are TGCAGCATCGGACAGGGGAACTCTGGAAACACCATATATTTT.

This chain uses TRBV2 with TRBJ1-2; the D gene is possibly TRBD1 (5 bases). Trimming pared 7 bases from V and 1 base from J, leaving 13 bases between. CDR1 and CDR2 from the germline V gene are SNHLY and FYNNEI. The CDR3 consists of 14 residues. This CDR3 reads CASMGGTVNYGYTF. CDR3 DNA sequence: TGTGCCAGCATGGGAGGGACGGTTAACTATGGCTACACCTTC.

This chain links TRBV21-1 with TRBJ1-2; the table's D call TRBD1 went unverified against the DNA. TRBV21-1 is recorded as a pseudogene. CDR3 size: 13 residues. CDR3 nucleotide sequence: TGTGCCAGCAGCAACGACAGGGACTATGGCTACACCTTC. This sequence encodes CASSNDRDYGYTF.

The rearrangement uses TRBV14 and TRBJ2-7; 7 positions agree with TRBD2. Per germline, CDR1 SGHDN and CDR2 FVKESK. The CDR3 is 16 residues long. The ends lost 3 bases at V and 3 bases at J; junction bases unmatched: 11. Here the CDR3 reads CASSHVASGVYYEQYF. The CDR3 nucleotides read TGTGCCAGCAGCCATGTAGCTAGCGGAGTTTACTACGAGCAGTACTTC.

The V gene is TRBV27, the J gene TRBJ2-7; TRBD1 matches 8 bases. Germline values: CDR1 MNHEY, CDR2 SMNVEV (reference sequence). Germline trimming cut 2 bases from V and 3 bases from J; bases unmatched to any gene: 3. The CDR3 is made up of 14 amino acids. CDR3 nucleotides: TGTGCCAGCAGTTTAGGGGACAGGCTCTACGAGCAGTACTTC. As protein: CASSLGDRLYEQYF.

This chain connects TRBV5-4 to TRBJ2-3; D unclear. The CDR3 is 14 residues long. V lost 6 bases and J 3 bases, leaving 14 bases between the germline ends. The germline V gene has CDR1 SGHNT and CDR2 YYREEE (reference sequence). CDR3 in DNA: TGTGCCAGCACCTCTCCGGGCGAGACAGATACGCAGTATTTT. This codes for CASTSPGETDTQYF.

This clone was picked up a small number of times. The chain uses TRBV10-3 and TRBJ2-3; 7 nucleotides line up with TRBD2. Germline CDR1 and CDR2: ENHRY and SYGVKD. With V trimmed by 4 bases and J by 4 bases, 8 bases remained unmatched. The length of the CDR3 is 15 residues. The CDR3 DNA reads TGTGCCATCAGTGTGCGGGAGAATGGCCCAGATACGCAGTATTTT. This codes for CAISVRENGPDTQYF.

The chain uses TRBV30 and TRBJ1-2; D unresolved. Germline V gives CDR1 GTSNPN, CDR2 SVGIG (reference sequence). Trimming left V 1 base short and J 5 bases short, with 11 bases between. The CDR3 is 13 amino acids. CDR3 in DNA: TGTGCCTGGAGTGAAACGGACGGGTATGGCTACACCTTC. This gives the protein CAWSETDGYGYTF.

The J gene is TRBJ2-2, the V gene TRBV21-1; the DNA was not used to check the table's D call, TRBD2. TRBV21-1 is termed a pseudogene. This CDR3 spans 17 amino acids. The CDR3 DNA follows: TGTGCCAGCAGCAGCGGGACTAGCGGGACGAACACCGGGGAGCTGTTTTTT. It encodes CASSSGTSGTNTGELFF.

The J gene is TRBJ2-3, the V gene TRBV7-8; either TRBD1 or TRBD2 may supply D (5 bases each). Germline V gene sequence: CDR1 SGHVS, CDR2 FQNEAQ. The CDR3 extends over 12 amino acids. V dropped 1 base and J dropped 7 bases, with 6 bases sitting between them. The CDR3 DNA sequence: TGTGCCAGCAGCTTAGGGGGGAATACGCAGTATTTT. It specifies CASSLGGNTQYF.

The chain recombines TRBV30 with TRBJ2-7; D possibly matches TRBD1 or TRBD2 (5 bases each). The CDR3 consists of 13 residues. CDR1 GTSNPN and CDR2 SVGIG come from the germline V gene (reference sequence). The V end was cut by 0 bases, the J end by 2 bases, with 8 bases between. This chain's CDR3 is CAWSVRDPYEQYF. CDR3 coding DNA: TGTGCCTGGAGTGTACGGGACCCCTACGAGCAGTACTTC.

The CDR3 DNA sequence: TGTGCCAGTAGTGTCTCCCAGGGGACGCAGTATTTT. Translation: CASSVSQGTQYF. The chain uses TRBV19 and TRBJ2-3, with D maybe TRBD1 (6 bases). Germline assignment: CDR1 LNHDA and CDR2 SQIVND (reference sequence). Trimming took 5 bases from V and 9 from J, leaving 12 bases between them. The CDR3 has 12 amino acids. Filled out from reference TRBV19 and TRBJ2-3, the complete variable domain reads DGGITQSPKYLFRKEGQNVTLSCEQNLNHDAMYWYRQDPGQGLRLIYYSQIVNDFQKGDIAEGYSVSREKKESFPLTVTSAQKNPTAFYLCASSVSQGTQYFGPGTRLTVL.

The chain has TRBV5-4 and TRBJ2-7; TRBD1 aligns across 11 bases. The CDR3 consists of 13 residues. The J segment lost 6 bases and the V segment lost 7 bases, leaving 6 bases of the junction unmatched. The V gene's germline CDR1 is SGHNT and CDR2 YYREEE (reference sequence). The CDR3: CASSGQGALEQYF. The CDR3 DNA reads as TGTGCCAGCTCCGGACAGGGGGCTCTCGAGCAGTACTTC.

This chain joins TRBV27 and TRBJ1-5; no clear D gene. CDR1 is MNHEY and CDR2 is SMNVEV in the germline V gene (reference sequence). This CDR3 is 14 amino acids long. Between the trimmed V and J ends, which lost 2 bases and 5 bases, there was a span of 10 bases. CDR3 protein: CASSLISSDQPQHF. DNA for the CDR3: TGTGCCAGCAGTTTAATTTCCAGTGATCAGCCCCAGCATTTT.

The CDR3, as DNA: TGTGCCAGCAGCGCGACCGGGACCGTGGGGTACAATGAGCAGTTCTTC. Its protein product is CASSATGTVGYNEQFF. This rearrangement joins TRBV11-2 to TRBJ2-1; the D gene could be TRBD1 or TRBD2 (5 bases each). Deletions cut 5 bases from V and 4 bases from J, with 18 bases between. The CDR3 spans 16 residues. Germline assignment: CDR1 SGHAT and CDR2 FQNNGV.

The chain uses TRBV7-2 and TRBJ2-7, with D possibly TRBD1 on 6 matching bases. Germline V gene sequence: CDR1 SGHTA, CDR2 FQGNSA. The CDR3 covers 14 residues. V was clipped by 1 base and J by 1 base, with 8 bases between them. The CDR3, as DNA: TGTGCCAGCAGCTTAGGAGGGGGTTCCTACGAGCAGTACTTC. Its protein is CASSLGGGSYEQYF.

Remarks on this clone: Other nucleotide sequences in the sample specify the same CDR3. The V and J genes are TRBV5-8 and TRBJ1-2; TRBD1 aligns across 8 bases. CDR1 is SGHTS, CDR2 YDEGEE, per germline. This CDR3 region has 16 residues. Germline trimming cut 1 base from V and 5 bases from J; bases unmatched to any gene: 10. The CDR3 region has the DNA TGTGCCAGCAGCTTGAAACTCAGGGGGCGTCAGTATGGCTACACCTTC. It translates to CASSLKLRGRQYGYTF. Using reference TRBV5-8 and TRBJ1-2 for the parts outside the CDR3, the full variable domain is EAGVTQSPTHLIKTRGQQATLRCSPISGHTSVYWYQQALGLGLQFLLWYDEGEERNRGNFPPRFSGRQFPNYSSELNVNALELEDSALYLCASSLKLRGRQYGYTFGSGTRLTVV.

This clone was seen once. The V and J genes are TRBV6-5 and TRBJ1-1; D ambiguous. V was clipped by 2 bases and J by 7 bases, with 5 bases between them. The CDR3 contains 11 residues. Germline loops: CDR1 MNHEY, CDR2 SVGAGI. CDR3 in DNA: TGTGCCAGCAGTTACGGGATTGAAGCTTTCTTT. It is translated as CASSYGIEAFF.

The rearrangement links TRBV27 to TRBJ2-3; D is unclear. The germline gives CDR1 MNHEY, CDR2 SMNVEV (reference sequence). The CDR3 has 14 residues. With 8 bases removed from V and 4 bases from J, the gap between germline ends came to 16 bases. DNA for the CDR3: TGTGCCAGCCATAAGTGGGCCTTTCCAGATACGCAGTATTTT. Encoded protein: CASHKWAFPDTQYF.

The chain has TRBV7-9 and TRBJ2-3; 11 positions match TRBD1. This CDR3 is 15 amino acids long. V lost 6 bases to trimming and J lost 3 bases; unmatched junction nucleotides: 5. Germline loops: CDR1 SEHNR, CDR2 FQNEAQ (reference sequence). The CDR3 sequence: CASRWRDRGTDTQYF. CDR3 bases: TGTGCCAGCAGATGGCGGGACAGGGGGACAGATACGCAGTATTTT.

V and J are TRBV4-1 and TRBJ2-2; 9 nucleotides agree with TRBD2. V shed 2 bases, J shed 2 bases, and the junction held 3 bases outside the gene matches. The V gene's germline CDR1 is MGHRA and CDR2 YSYEKL. CDR3 length equals 16 residues. The CDR3 DNA follows: TGCGCCAGCAGCCAAAGACTAGCGGAAAACACCGGGGAGCTGTTTTTT. Its protein product is CASSQRLAENTGELFF.

The V gene is TRBV18, the J gene TRBJ2-3; 8 bases align to TRBD1. Looked up from germline, CDR1 is KGHSH and CDR2 is LQKENI. V was pared by 3 bases and J by 1 base, with 3 bases of the junction left unmatched. The CDR3 runs 15 residues. The CDR3 protein is CASSPTGAGTDTQYF. The CDR3, as DNA: TGTGCCAGCTCACCGACAGGGGCCGGCACAGATACGCAGTATTTT. The full variable domain, completed using reference TRBV18 and TRBJ2-3, is NAGVMQNPRHLVRRRGQEARLRCSPMKGHSHVYWYRQLPEEGLKFMVYLQKENIIDESGMPKERFSAEFPKEGPSILRIQQVVRGDSAAYFCASSPTGAGTDTQYFGPGTRLTVL.

The chain joins TRBV4-1 to TRBJ1-2, with D maybe TRBD1 (6 bases). V was clipped by 1 base and J by 3 bases, with 21 bases between them. This CDR3 spans 18 amino acids. Germline CDR1 reads MGHRA; CDR2 reads YSYEKL. Written as DNA, the CDR3 is TGCGCCAGCAGCCAAGTAGAACCGCGGGGGCGACCGGACTATGGCTACACCTTC. Translating gives CASSQVEPRGRPDYGYTF.

V usage is TRBV5-6 and J usage is TRBJ2-7; D is possibly TRBD1 (6 bases). Germline values: CDR1 SGHDT, CDR2 YYEEEE. V shed 0 bases and J shed 1 base, with 17 bases lying between them. The CDR3 is 17 residues long. The CDR3: CASSLEGVRGQSYEQYF. The CDR3 DNA reads as TGTGCCAGCAGCTTGGAAGGGGTCAGGGGCCAATCCTACGAGCAGTACTTC.

The genes are TRBV11-2 and TRBJ2-1; D ambiguous. Looked up from germline, CDR1 is SGHAT and CDR2 is FQNNGV. The germline V and J ends were trimmed by 1 base and 4 bases, with 5 bases remaining between them. The CDR3 loop spans 13 amino acids. CDR3 sequence reads: CASSLGLYNEQFF. CDR3 in DNA: TGTGCCAGCAGCTTAGGATTGTACAATGAGCAGTTCTTC.

The chain recombines TRBV7-9 with TRBJ1-3; maybe TRBD1 (6 bases). This CDR3 comprises 14 residues. Germline V gene lookup returns CDR1 SEHNR and CDR2 FQNEAQ (reference sequence). The V end was cut by 4 bases, the J end by 4 bases, with 11 bases between. In DNA, the CDR3 is TGTGCCAGCAGCTCGACAGGCTCCGGAAACACCATATATTTT. Its protein product is CASSSTGSGNTIYF.

CDR3 in DNA: TGCGCCAGCAGCTTGGTGTCGTCCTCCTACGAGCAGTACTTC. This codes for CASSLVSSSYEQYF. The J gene is TRBJ2-7, the V gene TRBV5-1; unclear D gene. The germline V and J ends were trimmed by 0 bases and 0 bases, with 7 bases remaining between them. Germline CDR1 is SGHRS and CDR2 is YFSETQ. The CDR3 runs 14 residues. The variable domain in full, with the rest retrieved from reference TRBV5-1 and TRBJ2-7, is KAGVTQTPRYLIKTRGQQVTLSCSPISGHRSVSWYQQTPGQGLQFLFEYFSETQRNKGNFPGRFSGRQFSNSRSEMNVSTLELGDSALYLCASSLVSSSYEQYFGPGTRLTVT.

V and J are TRBV29-1 and TRBJ2-1; D not resolved. The CDR3 consists of 13 residues. V was trimmed by 4 bases and J by 8 bases, leaving 15 bases between them. Germline CDR1 SQVTM, CDR2 ANQGSEA. The DNA of the CDR3 is TGCAGCGTTGGATCGGCTAGTTTGGATGAGCAGTTCTTC. It encodes CSVGSASLDEQFF.